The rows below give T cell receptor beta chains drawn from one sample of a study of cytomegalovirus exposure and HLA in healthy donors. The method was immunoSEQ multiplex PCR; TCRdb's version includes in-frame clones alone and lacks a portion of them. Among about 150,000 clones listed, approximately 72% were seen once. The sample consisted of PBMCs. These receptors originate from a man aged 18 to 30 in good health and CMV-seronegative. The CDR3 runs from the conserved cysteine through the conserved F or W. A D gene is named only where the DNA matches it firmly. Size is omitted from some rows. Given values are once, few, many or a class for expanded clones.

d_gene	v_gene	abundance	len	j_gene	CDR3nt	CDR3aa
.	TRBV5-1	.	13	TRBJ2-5	TGCGCCAGCAGCTTACAGGGCCCGGAGACCCAGTACTTC	CASSLQGPETQYF
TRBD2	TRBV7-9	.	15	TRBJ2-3	TGTGCCAGCAGCTCTAGCGGGGGGGCTACAGATCCGCAGTATTTT	CASSSSGGATDPQYF
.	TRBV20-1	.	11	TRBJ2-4	TGCAGTGGCCCCGGGGGAAACAGTCAGTACTTC	CSGPGGNSQYF
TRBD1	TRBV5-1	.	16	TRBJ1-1	TGCGCCAGCAGCTTGGACAGGGGCAGGGTGAACACTGAAGCTTTCTTT	CASSLDRGRVNTEAFF
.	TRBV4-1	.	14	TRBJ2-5	TGCGCCAGCAGCCAAGCTGGTCAGCAAGAGACCCAGTACTTC	CASSQAGQQETQYF
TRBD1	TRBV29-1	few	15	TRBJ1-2	TGCAGCGTCGACTCCAACCAGGGGGTCGGATATGGCTACACCTTC	CSVDSNQGVGYGYTF
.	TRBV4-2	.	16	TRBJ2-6	TGTGCCAGCAGCCTGACGGGCACAACTAGGGCCAACGGCCTGACTTTC	CASSLTGTTRANGLTF
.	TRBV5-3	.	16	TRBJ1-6	TGTGCCAGAAGCTTGGCCAAGAGAGGATGGAATTCACCCCTCCACTTT	CARSLAKRGWNSPLHF
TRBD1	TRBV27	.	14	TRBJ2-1	TGTGCCAGCAGTCCGGGACAGGGGGGCAATGAGCAGTTCTTC	CASSPGQGGNEQFF
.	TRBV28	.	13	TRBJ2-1	TGTGCCAGCAGTGTTGGACTTTTGGGTGAGCAGTTCTTC	CASSVGLLGEQFF
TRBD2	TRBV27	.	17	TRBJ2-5	TGTGCCAGCCAGGACTTTAGTGGCGGGGGGCCCCAAGAGACCCAGTACTTC	CASQDFSGGGPQETQYF
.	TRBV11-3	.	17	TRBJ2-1	TGTGCCAGCAGCTTAGTTAGGGGGAGGGGGGCTTACAATGAGCAGTTCTTC	CASSLVRGRGAYNEQFF
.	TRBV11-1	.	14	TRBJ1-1	TGTGCCAGCAGCCCCCGGACAGTGAACACTGAAGCTTTCTTT	CASSPRTVNTEAFF
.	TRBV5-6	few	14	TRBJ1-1	TGTGCCAGCAGCTTGGGTAGGGGGAGTTTCGGAGCTTTCTTT	CASSLGRGSFGAFF
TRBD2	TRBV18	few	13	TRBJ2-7	TGTGCCAGCTCATCCGGGACTAACTACGAGCAGTACTTC	CASSSGTNYEQYF
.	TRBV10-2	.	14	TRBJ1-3	TGCGCCAGCAGCCCCCGTGGGGGCGGAAACACCATATATTTT	CASSPRGGGNTIYF
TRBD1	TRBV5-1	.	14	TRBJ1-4	TGCGCCAGCAGCTCGGGACAGAGGGAACAAAAACTGTTTTTT	CASSSGQREQKLFF
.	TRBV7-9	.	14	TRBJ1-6	TGTGCCAGCAGCTTATCTGGGAGTAATTCACCCCTCCACTTT	CASSLSGSNSPLHF
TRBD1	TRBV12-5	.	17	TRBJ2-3	TGTGCTAGTGGTTTCGAACCACACAGGGGGAGCACAGATACGCAGTATTTT	CASGFEPHRGSTDTQYF
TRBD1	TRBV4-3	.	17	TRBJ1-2	TGCGCCAGCAGCCAAGCAGTGGGACAGGGGGCTTTTTCGGGCTACACCTTC	CASSQAVGQGAFSGYTF
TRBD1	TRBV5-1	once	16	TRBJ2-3	TGCGCCAGCAGCTTGGGGGGCAGGGGGAGCACAGATACGCAGTATTTT	CASSLGGRGSTDTQYF
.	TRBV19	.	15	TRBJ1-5	TGTGCCAGTAGTATCCAGCGCAGGGGCAATCAGCCCCAGCATTTT	CASSIQRRGNQPQHF
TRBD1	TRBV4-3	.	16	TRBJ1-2	TGCGCCAGCAGCCAAGTTTATCAGGGGGCTAACTATGGCTACACCTTC	CASSQVYQGANYGYTF
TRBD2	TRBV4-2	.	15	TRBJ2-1	TGTGCCAGCAGCCAAACTAGCGGGGGGGCCAATGAGCAGTTCTTC	CASSQTSGGANEQFF
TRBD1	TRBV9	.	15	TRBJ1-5	TGTGCCAGCAGCGCTACGACAGGGAGCAATCAGCCCCAGCATTTT	CASSATTGSNQPQHF
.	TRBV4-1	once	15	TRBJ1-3	TGCGCCAGCAGCCGAAAAGGGGCCGGGGGAAACACCATATATTTT	CASSRKGAGGNTIYF
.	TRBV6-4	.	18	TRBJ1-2	TGTGCCAGCAGTGACCCCGGGGGTTGGGGGGGAAGGAGGTATGGCTACACCTTC	CASSDPGGWGGRRYGYTF
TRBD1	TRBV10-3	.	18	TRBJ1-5	TGTGCCATCAGTGGGGGCCTGGGGGCGGACAGGGGGCATCAGCCCCAGCATTTT	CAISGGLGADRGHQPQHF
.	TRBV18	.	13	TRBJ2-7	TGTGCCAGCTCACCAGGGGTGGAGGGCGAGCAGTACTTC	CASSPGVEGEQYF
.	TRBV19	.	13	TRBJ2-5	TGTGCCACCAGAAGGGGCTTTTTTGAGACCCAGTACTTC	CATRRGFFETQYF
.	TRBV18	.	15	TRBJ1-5	TGTGCCAGCTCACCTCAGGGAAATATAGGTCAGCCCCAGCATTTT	CASSPQGNIGQPQHF
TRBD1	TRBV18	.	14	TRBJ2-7	TGTGCCAGCTCACCAGGGACAGAGGCCTACGAGCAGTACTTC	CASSPGTEAYEQYF
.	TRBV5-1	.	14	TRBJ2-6	TGCGCCAGCAGCTTCAATACTGGGGCCAACGGCCTGACTTTC	CASSFNTGANGLTF
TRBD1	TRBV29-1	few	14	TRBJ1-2	TGCAGCGCGGGGAGACAGGGCGATTTAGGGGGCTACACCTTC	CSAGRQGDLGGYTF
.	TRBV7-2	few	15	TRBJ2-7	TGTGCCAGCAGCTTAGTGATGGCCTTTAGCAACGAGCAGTACTTC	CASSLVMAFSNEQYF
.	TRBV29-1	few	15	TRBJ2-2	TGCAGCGTTGAAAAGGGTGGGGCGCAGACCGGGGAGCTGTTTTTT	CSVEKGGAQTGELFF
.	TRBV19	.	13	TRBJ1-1	TGTGCCAGTAGTACGGGGGGGAACACTGAAGCTTTCTTT	CASSTGGNTEAFF
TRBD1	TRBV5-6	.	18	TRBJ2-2	TGTGCCAGCAGCCACATCTGGTCAAGGGGGCGAGAGACCGGGGAGCTGTTTTTT	CASSHIWSRGRETGELFF
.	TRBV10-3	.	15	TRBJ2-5	TGTGCCATCAGTGAAATGGCTCCGGGTGGAGAGACCCAGTACTTC	CAISEMAPGGETQYF